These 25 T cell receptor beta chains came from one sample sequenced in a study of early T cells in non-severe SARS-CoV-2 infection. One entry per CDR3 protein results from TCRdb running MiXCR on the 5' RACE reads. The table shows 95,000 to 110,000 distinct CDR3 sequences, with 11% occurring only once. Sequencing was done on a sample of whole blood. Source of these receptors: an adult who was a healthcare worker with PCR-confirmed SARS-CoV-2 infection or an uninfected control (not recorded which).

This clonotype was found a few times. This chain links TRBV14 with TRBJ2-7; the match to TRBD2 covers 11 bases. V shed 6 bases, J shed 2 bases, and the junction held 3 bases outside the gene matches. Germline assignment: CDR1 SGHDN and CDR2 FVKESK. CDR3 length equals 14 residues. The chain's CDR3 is CASSRLAGPYEQYF. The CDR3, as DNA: TGTGCCAGCAGTCGACTAGCGGGACCCTACGAGCAGTACTTC.

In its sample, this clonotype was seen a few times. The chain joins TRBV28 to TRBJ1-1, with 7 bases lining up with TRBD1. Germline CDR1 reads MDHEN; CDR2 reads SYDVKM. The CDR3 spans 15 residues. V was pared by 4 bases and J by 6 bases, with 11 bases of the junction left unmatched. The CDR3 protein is CASSSPGTADAEAFF. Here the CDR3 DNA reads TGTGCCAGCAGTTCCCCCGGGACAGCGGATGCTGAAGCTTTCTTT.

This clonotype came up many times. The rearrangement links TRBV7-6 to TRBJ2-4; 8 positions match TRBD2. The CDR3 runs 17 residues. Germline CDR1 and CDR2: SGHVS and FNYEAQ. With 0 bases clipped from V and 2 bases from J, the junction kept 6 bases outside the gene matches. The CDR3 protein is CASSLAAGEATKNIQYF. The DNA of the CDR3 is TGTGCCAGCAGCTTAGCAGCGGGAGAGGCAACCAAAAACATTCAGTACTTC.

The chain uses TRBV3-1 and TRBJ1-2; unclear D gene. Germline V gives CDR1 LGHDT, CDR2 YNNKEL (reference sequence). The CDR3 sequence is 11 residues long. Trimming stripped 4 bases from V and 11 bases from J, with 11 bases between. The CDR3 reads CASSLSQRYTF. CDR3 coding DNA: TGTGCCAGCAGCCTCTCGCAGAGGTACACCTTC.

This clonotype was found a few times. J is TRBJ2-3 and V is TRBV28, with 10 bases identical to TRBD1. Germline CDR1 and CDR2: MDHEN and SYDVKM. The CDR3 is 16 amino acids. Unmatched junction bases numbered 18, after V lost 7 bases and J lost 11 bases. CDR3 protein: CASKPPGDRGRWGQYF. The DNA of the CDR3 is TGTGCCAGCAAACCTCCCGGGGACAGGGGCCGTTGGGGGCAGTATTTT.

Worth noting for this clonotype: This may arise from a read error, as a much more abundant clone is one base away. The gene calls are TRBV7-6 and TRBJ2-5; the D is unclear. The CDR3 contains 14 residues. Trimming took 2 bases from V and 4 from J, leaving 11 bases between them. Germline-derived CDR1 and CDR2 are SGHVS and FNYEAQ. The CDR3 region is CASSLPFRLETQYF. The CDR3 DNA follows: TGTGCCAGCAGCTTACCCTTCAGATTAGAGACCCAGTACTTC.

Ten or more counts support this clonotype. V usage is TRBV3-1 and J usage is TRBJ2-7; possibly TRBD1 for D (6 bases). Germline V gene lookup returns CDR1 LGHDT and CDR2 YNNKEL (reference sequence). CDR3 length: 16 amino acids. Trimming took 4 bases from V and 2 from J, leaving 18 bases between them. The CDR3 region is CASSRAMGAGTYEQYF. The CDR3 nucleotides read TGTGCCAGCAGCCGTGCTATGGGGGCAGGAACCTACGAGCAGTACTTC.

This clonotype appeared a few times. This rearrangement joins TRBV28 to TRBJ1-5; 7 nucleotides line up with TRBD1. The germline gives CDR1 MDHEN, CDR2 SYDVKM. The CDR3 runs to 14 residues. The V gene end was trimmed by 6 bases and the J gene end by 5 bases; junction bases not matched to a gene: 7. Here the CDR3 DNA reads TGTGCCAGCAGGCATACCGACAGGGATCAGCCCCAGCATTTT. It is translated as CASRHTDRDQPQHF.

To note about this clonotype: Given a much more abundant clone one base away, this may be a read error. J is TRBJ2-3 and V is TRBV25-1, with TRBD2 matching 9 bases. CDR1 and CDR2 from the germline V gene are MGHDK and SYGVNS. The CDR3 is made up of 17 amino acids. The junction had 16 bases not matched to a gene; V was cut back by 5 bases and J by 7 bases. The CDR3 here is CASSMTEVAGVWNTQYF. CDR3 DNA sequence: TGTGCCAGCAGTATGACGGAGGTAGCGGGAGTTTGGAATACGCAGTATTTT.

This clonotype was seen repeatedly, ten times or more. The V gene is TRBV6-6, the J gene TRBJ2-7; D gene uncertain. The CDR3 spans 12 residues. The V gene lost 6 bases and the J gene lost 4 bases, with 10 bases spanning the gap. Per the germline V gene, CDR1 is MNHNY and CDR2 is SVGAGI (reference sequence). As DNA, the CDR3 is TGTGCCAGCAGCGTATCTCATTACGAGCAGTACTTC. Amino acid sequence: CASSVSHYEQYF.

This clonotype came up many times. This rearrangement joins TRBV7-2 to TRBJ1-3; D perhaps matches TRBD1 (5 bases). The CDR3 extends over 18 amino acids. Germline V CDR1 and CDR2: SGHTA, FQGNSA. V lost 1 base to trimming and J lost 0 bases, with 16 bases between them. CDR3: CASSLEGRRASSGNTIYF. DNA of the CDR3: TGTGCCAGCAGCTTAGAGGGGCGGCGCGCGAGCTCTGGAAACACCATATATTTT.

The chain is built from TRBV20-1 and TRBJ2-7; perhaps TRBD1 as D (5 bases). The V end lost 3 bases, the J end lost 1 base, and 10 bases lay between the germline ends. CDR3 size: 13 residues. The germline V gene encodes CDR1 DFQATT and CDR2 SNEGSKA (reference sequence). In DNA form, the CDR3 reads TGCAGTGCTAGGCCGGACATATCCTACGAGCAGTACTTC. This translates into CSARPDISYEQYF.

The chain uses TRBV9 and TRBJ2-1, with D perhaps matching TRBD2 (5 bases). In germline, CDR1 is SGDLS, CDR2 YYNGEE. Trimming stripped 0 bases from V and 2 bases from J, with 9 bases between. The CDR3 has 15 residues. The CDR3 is CASSVDSAAYNEQFF. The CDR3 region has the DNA TGTGCCAGCAGCGTAGATAGCGCCGCCTACAATGAGCAGTTCTTC.

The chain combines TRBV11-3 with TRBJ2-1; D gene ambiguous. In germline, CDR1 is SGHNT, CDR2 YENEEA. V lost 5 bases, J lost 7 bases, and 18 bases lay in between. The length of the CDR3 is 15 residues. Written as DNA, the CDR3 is TGTGCCAGCAGCCTCACTTGGTCCGATCTGAATGAGCAGTTCTTC. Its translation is CASSLTWSDLNEQFF.

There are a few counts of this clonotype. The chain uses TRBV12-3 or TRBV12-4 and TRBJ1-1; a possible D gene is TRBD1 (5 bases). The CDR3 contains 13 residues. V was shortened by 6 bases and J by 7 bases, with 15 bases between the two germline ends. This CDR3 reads CASSRPGRNEAFF. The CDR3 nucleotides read TGTGCCAGCAGCCGCCCGGGGCGAAATGAAGCTTTCTTT.

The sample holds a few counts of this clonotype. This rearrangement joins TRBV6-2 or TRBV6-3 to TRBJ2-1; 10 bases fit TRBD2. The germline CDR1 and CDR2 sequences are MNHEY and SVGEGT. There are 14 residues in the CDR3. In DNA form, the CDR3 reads TGTGCGACCGGACTAGCGGAAAACTACAATGAGCAGTTCTTC. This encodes CATGLAENYNEQFF.

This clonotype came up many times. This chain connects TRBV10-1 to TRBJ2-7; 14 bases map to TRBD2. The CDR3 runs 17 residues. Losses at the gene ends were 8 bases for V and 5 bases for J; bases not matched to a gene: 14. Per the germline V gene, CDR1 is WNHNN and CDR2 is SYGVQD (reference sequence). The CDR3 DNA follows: TGCGCCAGCCCTACCGGGACTAGCGGGAGAGGTTCCCACGAGCAGTACTTC. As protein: CASPTGTSGRGSHEQYF.

The CDR3 DNA follows: TGTGCCATCAGTGAGTCTGCCGGGACAGGCTACGAGCAGTACTTC. This sequence encodes CAISESAGTGYEQYF. This chain joins TRBV10-3 and TRBJ2-7; 8 bases line up with TRBD1. After removal of 0 bases from V and 3 bases from J, the junction contained 4 bases not matched to a gene. The CDR3 covers 15 residues. Germline assignment: CDR1 ENHRY and CDR2 SYGVKD.

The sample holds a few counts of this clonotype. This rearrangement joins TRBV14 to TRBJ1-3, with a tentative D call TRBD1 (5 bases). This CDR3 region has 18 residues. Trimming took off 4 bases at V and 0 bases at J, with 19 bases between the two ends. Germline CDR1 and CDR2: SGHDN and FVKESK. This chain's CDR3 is CASSPTSTALSSGNTIYF. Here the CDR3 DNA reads TGTGCCAGCAGCCCCACGTCGACAGCTCTCAGCTCTGGAAACACCATATATTTT.

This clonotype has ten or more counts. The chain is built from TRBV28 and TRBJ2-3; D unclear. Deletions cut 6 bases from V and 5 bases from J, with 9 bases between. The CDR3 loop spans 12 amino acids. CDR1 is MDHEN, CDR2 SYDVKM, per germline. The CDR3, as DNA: TGTGCCAGCAGCCTCTTAGGAGATACGCAGTATTTT. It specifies CASSLLGDTQYF.

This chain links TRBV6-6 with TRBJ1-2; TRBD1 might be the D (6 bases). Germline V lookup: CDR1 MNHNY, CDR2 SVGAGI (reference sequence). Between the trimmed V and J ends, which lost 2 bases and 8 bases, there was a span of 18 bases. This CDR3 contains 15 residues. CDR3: CASSYIGGYSGGYTF. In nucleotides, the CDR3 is TGTGCCAGCAGTTACATAGGGGGGTATAGCGGCGGCTACACCTTC.

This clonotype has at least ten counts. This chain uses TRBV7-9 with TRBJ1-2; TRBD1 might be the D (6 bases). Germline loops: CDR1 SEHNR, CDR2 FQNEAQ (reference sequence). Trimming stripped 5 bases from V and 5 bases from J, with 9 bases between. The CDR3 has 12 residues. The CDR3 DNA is TGTGCCAGCAGCCCCGGACAGTATGGCTACACCTTC. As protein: CASSPGQYGYTF. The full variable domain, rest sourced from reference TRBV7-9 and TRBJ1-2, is DTGVSQNPRHKITKRGQNVTFRCDPISEHNRLYWYRQTLGQGPEFLTYFQNEAQLEKSRLLSDRFSAERPKGSFSTLEIQRTEQGDSAMYLCASSPGQYGYTFGSGTRLTVV.

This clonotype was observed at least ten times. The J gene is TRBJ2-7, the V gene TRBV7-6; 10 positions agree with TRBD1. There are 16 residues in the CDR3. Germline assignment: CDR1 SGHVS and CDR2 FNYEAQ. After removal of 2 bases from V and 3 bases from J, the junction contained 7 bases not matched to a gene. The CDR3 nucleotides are TGTGCCAGCAGCTTATACAGACAGGGGGCGATCTACGAGCAGTACTTC. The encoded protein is CASSLYRQGAIYEQYF. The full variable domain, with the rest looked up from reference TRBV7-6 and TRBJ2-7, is GAGVSQSPRYKVTKRGQDVALRCDPISGHVSLYWYRQALGQGPEFLTYFNYEAQQDKSGLPNDRFSAERPEGSISTLTIQRTEQRDSAMYRCASSLYRQGAIYEQYFGPGTRLTVT.

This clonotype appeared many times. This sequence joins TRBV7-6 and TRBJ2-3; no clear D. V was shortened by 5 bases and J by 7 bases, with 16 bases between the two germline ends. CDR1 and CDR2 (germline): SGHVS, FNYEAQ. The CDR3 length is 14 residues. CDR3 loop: CASSPLRILNTQYF. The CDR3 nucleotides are TGTGCCAGCAGCCCACTTAGGATCCTTAATACGCAGTATTTT.

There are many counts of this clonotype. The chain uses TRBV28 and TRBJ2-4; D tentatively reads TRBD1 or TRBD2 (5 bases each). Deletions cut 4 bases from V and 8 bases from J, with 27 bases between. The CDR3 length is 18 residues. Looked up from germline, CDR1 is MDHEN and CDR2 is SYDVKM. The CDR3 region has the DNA TGTGCCAGCAGTTCTGCCGATCTGGTCGGGGCCCTTGGGGACATTCAGTACTTC. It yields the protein CASSSADLVGALGDIQYF. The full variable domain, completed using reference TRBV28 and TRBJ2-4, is DVKVTQSSRYLVKRTGEKVFLECVQDMDHENMFWYRQDPGLGLRLIYFSYDVKMKEKGDIPEGYSVSREKKERFSLILESASTNQTSMYLCASSSADLVGALGDIQYFGAGTRLSVL.